The present entry profiles one TCR beta chain with its context. What it recognizes is unknown. The entirety of the isolated RNA underwent reverse transcription, so expressed TCRB transcripts were sequenced. Profiling relied on immunoSEQ multiplex PCR, and the TCRdb table lists in-frame clones only, not all of them. The sample records 350,000 to 400,000 clones, 10% to 15% being singletons. The source of the sample is a study of beta chain features in type 1 diabetes. Whole-study results and caveats: Patients with Type 1 diabetes showed moderately but significantly shorter TCRB CDR3s in all four CD4+ subsets.

The sequence was collected from a woman under 30 with type 1 diabetes. Sequencing was performed on naive CD4+ T cells from blood.

The chain's CDR3 is CAISERKGDEQFF. The CDR3 DNA follows: TGTGCCATCAGTGAGAGGAAGGGGGATGAGCAGTTCTTC. The gene calls are TRBV10-3 and TRBJ2-1, with D perhaps matching TRBD1 (6 bases). The germline V and J ends were trimmed by 2 bases and 8 bases, with 10 bases remaining between them. There are 13 residues in the CDR3. Germline V gene data show CDR1 as ENHRY and CDR2 as SYGVKD.